This is a list of T cell receptor beta chains from one sample in a study of T cells in Graves' hyperthyroidism and ophthalmopathy. MiXCR was run by TCRdb on the multiplex PCR reads, yielding one entry per CDR3 protein. In the table there are hundreds of thousands of distinct CDR3 sequences, approximately 14% of which are singletons. Sequences were obtained from blood. These receptors came from a woman younger than 35 with Graves' hyperthyroidism. Both conserved end residues are trimmed from each CDR3. Size is stated for part of the rows, as once, few or many counts, or as a class when the clone is expanded.

j_gene,v_gene,abundance,len,CDR3aa
TRBJ1-6,TRBV20-1,many,12,SARARSRNSPLH
TRBJ2-7,TRBV12-3/TRBV12-4,many,9,ASMSSGEQY
TRBJ2-1,TRBV7-9,-,13,ASSSPTGTNNEQF
TRBJ2-7,TRBV11-2,many,13,ASSGDSLLGTEQY
TRBJ2-3,TRBV6-2/TRBV6-3,-,12,ASSYWARTDTQY
TRBJ2-1,TRBV9,many,14,ASSVDLQGYYNEQF
TRBJ2-2,TRBV6-1,few,16,ASSQGGLAAPGTGELF
TRBJ2-5,TRBV20-1,many,11,SGQIGLRETQY
TRBJ1-3,TRBV20-1,few,17,SASYVRDRGFCSGNTIY
TRBJ2-1,TRBV24-1,-,13,ATSDRTSGRDEQF
TRBJ2-1,TRBV7-9,many,13,ASSSPGQGLAEQF
TRBJ2-5,TRBV28,many,13,ASSLLLAGGVTQY
TRBJ2-2,TRBV12-3/TRBV12-4,few,14,ATTPLYAGGPGELF
TRBJ2-1,TRBV10-3,-,12,AISAGGTYNEQF
TRBJ1-6,TRBV3-1,many,12,ASSQSYRNSPLH
TRBJ2-3,TRBV10-3,few,11,AIMNSFTDTQY
TRBJ2-4,TRBV29-1,few,12,SVGGDVAKNIQY
TRBJ2-5,TRBV27,-,13,ASSPTTGGGKTQY
TRBJ1-5,TRBV12-3/TRBV12-4,many,11,ASSASGSQPQH
TRBJ2-7,TRBV28,-,12,ASCHGGNSYEQY
TRBJ1-4,TRBV20-1,few,10,SARPGQEKLF
TRBJ2-1,TRBV3-1,few,11,ASSHSRGDEQF
TRBJ1-5,TRBV15,-,13,ATSREGQGAQPQH
TRBJ2-7,TRBV11-1,-,11,ASSFLAGSEQY
TRBJ2-7,TRBV6-1,many,12,ASTGLGSNYEQY
TRBJ2-2,TRBV28,many,10,ASSLNTGELF
TRBJ1-1,TRBV3-1,-,10,ASSADRATAF
TRBJ2-3,TRBV24-1,-,11,ATSDPPGAPQY
TRBJ2-7,TRBV14,many,14,ASSHAGTSGMYEQY
TRBJ1-4,TRBV11-2,many,15,ASSPHPGEGTTQKLF
TRBJ2-2,TRBV7-2,-,12,ASSPIMATGELF
TRBJ2-7,TRBV7-9,many,10,ASSPRVYEQY
TRBJ2-7,TRBV10-3,many,16,AIVNEGAAGTELYEQY
TRBJ2-2,TRBV10-3,few,11,AIRGLAGGELF
TRBJ1-1,TRBV20-1,many,12,SARDRGLNTEAF
TRBJ2-1,TRBV7-3,-,15,ASSLTGTSGRPNEQF
TRBJ2-1,TRBV5-1,-,12,ASSLEQEYNEQF
TRBJ2-2,TRBV4-3,-,12,ASSHSLGAGELF
TRBJ2-7,TRBV18,many,12,ASSPGDSFYEQY
TRBJ2-1,TRBV14,few,16,ASSQPVYLREGYNEQF
TRBJ1-1,TRBV7-9,-,12,ASSSNTFNTEAF
TRBJ1-1,TRBV6-2/TRBV6-3,few,10,ASSADQTGAF
TRBJ2-1,TRBV11-2,-,14,ASSYDGDREYNEQF
TRBJ1-5,TRBV28,-,13,ASRRQGSSNQPQH
TRBJ2-1,TRBV20-1,many,11,SARPPGGNEQF
TRBJ1-1,TRBV6-2/TRBV6-3,many,13,AALLRPRGNTEAF
TRBJ1-2,TRBV20-1,many,12,SASSVVGGHGYT
TRBJ2-1,TRBV11-1,many,12,ASSTLTSLNEQF
TRBJ2-3,TRBV6-5,few,13,ASICGLAGADTQY
TRBJ1-2,TRBV29-1,few,13,SVERRQPANYGYT
TRBJ2-5,TRBV7-2,once,15,ASSSRSGTGGLETQY
TRBJ2-4,TRBV7-2,few,12,ASSFAGVVDIQY
TRBJ2-3,TRBV13,few,13,ASSLTSSITDTQY
TRBJ2-1,TRBV29-1,few,12,SVAPRGEMGEQF
TRBJ2-2,TRBV20-1,-,14,SARDGGGAGTGELF
TRBJ2-7,TRBV20-1,many,12,SALGGVLNYEQY
TRBJ2-3,TRBV19,few,12,ASSISRRTDTQY
TRBJ2-7,TRBV20-1,many,10,SARSRNHEQY
TRBJ1-5,TRBV12-3/TRBV12-4,-,14,ASSDQVVASNQPQH
TRBJ1-2,TRBV28,many,15,AALRTPAGQGNYGYT